These T cell receptor beta chains were read from a single sample in a study of shared clonotypes between healthy human individuals. The method was immunoSEQ multiplex PCR; TCRdb's version includes in-frame clones alone and lacks a portion of them. The table lists about 520,000 clones, about 96% of them singletons. Sequenced: naive CD4+ T cells sorted from blood. The source of these receptors is a woman younger than 45 in good health. The CDR3 runs from the conserved cysteine through the conserved F or W. The order of the fields is V gene, J gene, D gene, clone size, CDR3 DNA, CDR3 protein. A D gene is named only where the DNA matches it firmly. Clone size is stated in some rows and not others, as once, few, many or a class when expanded.

V gene: TRBV2
J gene: TRBJ2-1
D gene: TRBD1
clone size: once
CDR3 DNA: TGTGCCAGCAGGGTTACAGGGGGCGGCCAGTTCTTC
CDR3 protein: CASRVTGGGQFF

V gene: TRBV28
J gene: TRBJ2-5
D gene: NA
clone size: NA
CDR3 DNA: TGTGCCAGCTTTCCCCAGGATTTGGAGACCCAGTACTTC
CDR3 protein: CASFPQDLETQYF

V gene: TRBV27
J gene: TRBJ2-7
D gene: NA
clone size: NA
CDR3 DNA: TGTGCCAGCAGTTTTCAGGTCGGGGCCTACGAGCAGTACTTC
CDR3 protein: CASSFQVGAYEQYF

V gene: TRBV18
J gene: TRBJ2-2
D gene: NA
clone size: NA
CDR3 DNA: TGTGCCAGCTCACCTTCGGGACGGTTGAACACCGGGGAGCTGTTTTTT
CDR3 protein: CASSPSGRLNTGELFF

V gene: TRBV10-3
J gene: TRBJ2-2
D gene: TRBD1
clone size: NA
CDR3 DNA: TGTGCCATTCCCCGACAGGGGGCAACCGGGGAGCTGTTTTTT
CDR3 protein: CAIPRQGATGELFF

V gene: TRBV15
J gene: TRBJ2-5
D gene: NA
clone size: once
CDR3 DNA: TGTGCCACCAGCAGAGGGGCGGAGGAGACCCAGTACTTC
CDR3 protein: CATSRGAEETQYF

V gene: TRBV15
J gene: TRBJ1-4
D gene: NA
clone size: NA
CDR3 DNA: TGTGCCACCAGCAGAGAAGGGGCAACTAATGAAAAACTGTTTTTT
CDR3 protein: CATSREGATNEKLFF

V gene: TRBV5-1
J gene: TRBJ1-2
D gene: NA
clone size: NA
CDR3 DNA: TGCGCCAGCAGCCCAAAACAGTACTCGGATGGCTACACCTTC
CDR3 protein: CASSPKQYSDGYTF

V gene: TRBV10-2
J gene: TRBJ1-4
D gene: NA
clone size: once
CDR3 DNA: TGCGCCAGCAGTGGCTCATACCAGCTTCGGGATGAAAAACTGTTTTTT
CDR3 protein: CASSGSYQLRDEKLFF

V gene: TRBV5-8
J gene: TRBJ2-5
D gene: NA
clone size: NA
CDR3 DNA: TGTGCCAGCAGCTTGGCTCGAGAGACCCAGTACTTC
CDR3 protein: CASSLARETQYF

V gene: TRBV6-5
J gene: TRBJ1-1
D gene: NA
clone size: NA
CDR3 DNA: TGTGCCAGCAGTTACCACAGGGTTTGGACTGAAGCTTTCTTT
CDR3 protein: CASSYHRVWTEAFF

V gene: TRBV28
J gene: TRBJ2-7
D gene: TRBD2
clone size: NA
CDR3 DNA: TGTGCCAGCAGTGTAGATAGCGGGAGGCCCTACGAGCAGTACTTC
CDR3 protein: CASSVDSGRPYEQYF